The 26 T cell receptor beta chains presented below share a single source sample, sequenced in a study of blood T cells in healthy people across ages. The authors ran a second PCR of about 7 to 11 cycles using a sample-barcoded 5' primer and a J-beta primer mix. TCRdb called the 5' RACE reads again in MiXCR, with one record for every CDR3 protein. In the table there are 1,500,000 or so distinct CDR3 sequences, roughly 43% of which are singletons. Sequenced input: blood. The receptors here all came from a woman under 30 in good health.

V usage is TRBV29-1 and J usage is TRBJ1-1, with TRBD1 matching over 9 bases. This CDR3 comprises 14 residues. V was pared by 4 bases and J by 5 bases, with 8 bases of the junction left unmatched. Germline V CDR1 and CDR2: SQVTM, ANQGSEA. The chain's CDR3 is CSVVGRTGETEAFF. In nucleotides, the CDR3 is TGCAGCGTTGTGGGTCGGACAGGGGAAACTGAAGCTTTCTTT.

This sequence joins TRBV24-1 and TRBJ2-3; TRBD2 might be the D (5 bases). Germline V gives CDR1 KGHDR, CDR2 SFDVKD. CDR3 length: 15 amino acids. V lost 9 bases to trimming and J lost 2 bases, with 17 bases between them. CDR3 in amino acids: CATAERTFDTDTQYF. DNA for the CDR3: TGTGCCACCGCTGAGAGGACTTTTGACACAGATACGCAGTATTTT.

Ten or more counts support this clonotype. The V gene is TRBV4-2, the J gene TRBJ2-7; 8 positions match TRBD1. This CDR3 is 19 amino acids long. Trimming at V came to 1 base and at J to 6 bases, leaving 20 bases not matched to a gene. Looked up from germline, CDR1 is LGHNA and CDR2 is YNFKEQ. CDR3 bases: TGTGCCAGCAGCCAAGGAACCCTGAAAAACGACAGGGGTAGGGGCGAGCAGTACTTC. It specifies CASSQGTLKNDRGRGEQYF.

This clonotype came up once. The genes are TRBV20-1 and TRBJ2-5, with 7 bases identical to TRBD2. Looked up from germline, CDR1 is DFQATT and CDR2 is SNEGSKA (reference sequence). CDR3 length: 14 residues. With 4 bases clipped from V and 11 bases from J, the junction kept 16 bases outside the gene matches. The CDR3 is CSAMYWRDYNEQYF. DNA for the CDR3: TGCAGTGCTATGTATTGGCGGGACTACAATGAGCAGTACTTC.

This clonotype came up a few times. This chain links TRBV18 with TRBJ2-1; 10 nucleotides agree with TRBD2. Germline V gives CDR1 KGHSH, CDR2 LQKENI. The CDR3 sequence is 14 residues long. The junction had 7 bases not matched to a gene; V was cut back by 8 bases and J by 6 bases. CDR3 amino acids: CASTSGRAFNEQFF. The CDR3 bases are TGTGCCAGCACAAGCGGGAGGGCGTTCAATGAGCAGTTCTTC.

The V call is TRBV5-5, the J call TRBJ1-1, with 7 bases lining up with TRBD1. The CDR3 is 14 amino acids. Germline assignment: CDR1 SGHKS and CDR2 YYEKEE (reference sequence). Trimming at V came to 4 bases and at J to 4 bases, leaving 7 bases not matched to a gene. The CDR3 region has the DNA TGTGCCAGCAGCGACAGGGATCGAATCACTGAAGCTTTCTTT. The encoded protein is CASSDRDRITEAFF.

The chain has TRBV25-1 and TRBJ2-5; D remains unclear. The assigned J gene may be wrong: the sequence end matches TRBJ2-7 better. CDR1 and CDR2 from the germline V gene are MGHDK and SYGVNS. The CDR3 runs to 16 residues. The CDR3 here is CASSDGWGSPTYEQYF. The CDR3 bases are TGTGCCAGCAGTGATGGATGGGGATCCCCTACCTACGAGCAGTACTTC.

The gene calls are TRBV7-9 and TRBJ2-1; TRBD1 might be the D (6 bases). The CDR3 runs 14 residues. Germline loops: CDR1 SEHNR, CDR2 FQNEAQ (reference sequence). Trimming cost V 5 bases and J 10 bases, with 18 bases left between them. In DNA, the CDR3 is TGTGCCAGCAGCACACACAGGGATTCCTACGAGCAGTTCTTC. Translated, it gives CASSTHRDSYEQFF.

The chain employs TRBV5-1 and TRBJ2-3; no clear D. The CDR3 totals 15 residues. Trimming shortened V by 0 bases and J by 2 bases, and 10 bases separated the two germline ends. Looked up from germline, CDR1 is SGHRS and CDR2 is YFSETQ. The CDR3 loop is CASSLGVVFTDTQYF. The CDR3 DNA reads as TGCGCCAGCAGCTTGGGGGTGGTGTTCACAGATACGCAGTATTTT.

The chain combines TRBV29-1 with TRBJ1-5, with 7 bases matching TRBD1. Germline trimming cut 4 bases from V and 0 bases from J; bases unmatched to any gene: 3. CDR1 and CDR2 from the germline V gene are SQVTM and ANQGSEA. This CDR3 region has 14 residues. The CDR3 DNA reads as TGCAGCGTTGGAGACAGGGTTAGCAATCAGCCCCAGCATTTT. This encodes CSVGDRVSNQPQHF.

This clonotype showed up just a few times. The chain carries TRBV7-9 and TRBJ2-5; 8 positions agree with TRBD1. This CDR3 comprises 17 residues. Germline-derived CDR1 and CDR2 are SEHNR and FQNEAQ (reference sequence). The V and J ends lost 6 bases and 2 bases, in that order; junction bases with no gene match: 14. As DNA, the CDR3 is TGTGCCAGCAGAAACCCTGTGCAGGACAGGGAACAAGAGACCCAGTACTTC. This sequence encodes CASRNPVQDREQETQYF.

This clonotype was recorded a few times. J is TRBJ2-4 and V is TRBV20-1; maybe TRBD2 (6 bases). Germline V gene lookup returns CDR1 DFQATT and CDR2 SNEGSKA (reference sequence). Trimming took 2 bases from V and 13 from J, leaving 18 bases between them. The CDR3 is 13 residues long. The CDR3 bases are TGCAGTGCTAGACCCGGGACTGTATGGGAGCAGTACTTC. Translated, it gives CSARPGTVWEQYF.

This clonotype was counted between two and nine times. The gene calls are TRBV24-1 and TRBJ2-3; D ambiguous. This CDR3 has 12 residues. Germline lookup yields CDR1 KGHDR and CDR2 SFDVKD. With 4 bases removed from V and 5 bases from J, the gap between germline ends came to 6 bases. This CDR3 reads CATSDSRDTQYF. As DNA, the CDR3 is TGTGCCACCAGTGACTCCAGAGATACGCAGTATTTT.

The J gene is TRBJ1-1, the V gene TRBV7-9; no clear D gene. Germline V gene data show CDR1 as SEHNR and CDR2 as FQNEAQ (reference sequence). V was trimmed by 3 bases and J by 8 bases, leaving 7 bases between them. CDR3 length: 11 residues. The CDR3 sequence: CASSFITEAFF. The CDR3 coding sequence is TGTGCCAGCAGCTTCATTACGGAAGCTTTCTTT.

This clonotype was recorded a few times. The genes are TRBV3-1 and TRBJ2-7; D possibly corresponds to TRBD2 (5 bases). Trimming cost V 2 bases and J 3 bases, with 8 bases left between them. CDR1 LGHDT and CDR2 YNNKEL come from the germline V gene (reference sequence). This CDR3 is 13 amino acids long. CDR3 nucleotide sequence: TGTGCCAGCAGCCAACGGGGTCTCTACGAGCAGTACTTC. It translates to CASSQRGLYEQYF.

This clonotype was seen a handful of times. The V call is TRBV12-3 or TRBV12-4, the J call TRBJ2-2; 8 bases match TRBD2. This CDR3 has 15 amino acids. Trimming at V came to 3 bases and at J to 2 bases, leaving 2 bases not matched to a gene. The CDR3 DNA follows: TGTGCCAGCAGTTTCACTAGCGGAAACACCGGGGAGCTGTTTTTT. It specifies CASSFTSGNTGELFF.

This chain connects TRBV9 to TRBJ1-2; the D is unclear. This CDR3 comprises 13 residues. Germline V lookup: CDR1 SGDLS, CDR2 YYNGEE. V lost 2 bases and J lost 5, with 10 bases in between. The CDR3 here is CASSVSATYGYTF. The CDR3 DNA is TGTGCCAGCAGCGTTTCGGCCACATATGGCTACACCTTC.

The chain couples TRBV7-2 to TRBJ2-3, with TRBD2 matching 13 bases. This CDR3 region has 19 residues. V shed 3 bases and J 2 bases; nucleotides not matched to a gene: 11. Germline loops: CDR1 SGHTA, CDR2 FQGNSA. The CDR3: CASSFFGLGLAGFTDTQYF. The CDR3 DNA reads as TGTGCCAGCAGCTTCTTCGGGTTGGGACTAGCGGGATTCACAGATACGCAGTATTTT. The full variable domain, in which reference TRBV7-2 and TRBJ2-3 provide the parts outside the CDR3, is GAGVSQSPSNKVTEKGKDVELRCDPISGHTALYWYRQSLGQGLEFLIYFQGNSAPDKSGLPSDRFSAERTGGSVSTLTIQRTQQEDSAVYLCASSFFGLGLAGFTDTQYFGPGTRLTVL.

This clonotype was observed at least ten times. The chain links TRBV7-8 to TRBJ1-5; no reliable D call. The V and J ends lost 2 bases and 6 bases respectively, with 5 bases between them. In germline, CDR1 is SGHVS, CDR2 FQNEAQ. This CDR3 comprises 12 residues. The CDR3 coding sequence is TGTGCCAGCAGCTTATGGCTTCAGCCCCAGCATTTT. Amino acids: CASSLWLQPQHF.

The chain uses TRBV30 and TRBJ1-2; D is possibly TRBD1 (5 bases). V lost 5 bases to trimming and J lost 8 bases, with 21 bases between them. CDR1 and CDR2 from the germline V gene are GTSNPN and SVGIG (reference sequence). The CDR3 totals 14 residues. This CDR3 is CAWAPGLSLGGYTF. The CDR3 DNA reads TGTGCCTGGGCTCCGGGACTTTCCCTTGGGGGCTACACCTTC.

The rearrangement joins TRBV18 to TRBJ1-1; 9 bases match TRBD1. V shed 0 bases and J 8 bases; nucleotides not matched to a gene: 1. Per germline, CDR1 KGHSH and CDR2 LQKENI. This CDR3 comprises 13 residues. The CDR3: CASSPPGTGEAFF. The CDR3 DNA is TGTGCCAGCTCACCACCTGGGACAGGGGAAGCTTTCTTT.

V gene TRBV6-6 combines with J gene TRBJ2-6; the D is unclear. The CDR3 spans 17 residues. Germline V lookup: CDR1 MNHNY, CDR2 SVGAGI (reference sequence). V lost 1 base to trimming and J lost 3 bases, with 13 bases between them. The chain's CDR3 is CASSYYSTLGGANVLTF. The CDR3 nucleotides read TGTGCCAGCAGTTACTACAGTACCCTCGGTGGGGCCAACGTCCTGACTTTC.

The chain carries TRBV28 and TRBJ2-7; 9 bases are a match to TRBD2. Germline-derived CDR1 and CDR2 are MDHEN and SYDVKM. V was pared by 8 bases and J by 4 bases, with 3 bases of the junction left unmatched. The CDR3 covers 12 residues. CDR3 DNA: TGTGCCAGCTTCAGCGGGAGGTACGAGCAGTACTTC. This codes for CASFSGRYEQYF.

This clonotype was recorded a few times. CDR3: CASSFPRGGEQFF. As DNA, the CDR3 is TGTGCCAGCAGCTTCCCCAGAGGGGGTGAGCAGTTCTTC. This rearrangement joins TRBV7-9 to TRBJ2-1; D possibly corresponds to TRBD1 (6 bases). Germline lookup yields CDR1 SEHNR and CDR2 FQNEAQ (reference sequence). CDR3 length equals 13 residues. Trimming cost V 3 bases and J 9 bases, with 12 bases left between them.

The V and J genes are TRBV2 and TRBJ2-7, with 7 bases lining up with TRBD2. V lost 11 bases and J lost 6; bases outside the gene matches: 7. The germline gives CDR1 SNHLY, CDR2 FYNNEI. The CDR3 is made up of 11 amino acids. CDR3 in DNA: TGTGCCGATCGGAGGGAGGGCGAGCAGTACTTC. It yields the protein CADRREGEQYF.

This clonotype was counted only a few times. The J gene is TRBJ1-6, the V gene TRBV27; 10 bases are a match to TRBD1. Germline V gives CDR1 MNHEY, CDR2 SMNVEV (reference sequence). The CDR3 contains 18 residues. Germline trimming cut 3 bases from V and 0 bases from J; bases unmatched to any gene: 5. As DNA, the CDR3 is TGTGCCAGCAGTTTGAGACAGGGGGCAAGCTCCTATAATTCACCCCTCCACTTT. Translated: CASSLRQGASSYNSPLHF.